This passage covers 32 T cell receptor beta chains from one sample sequenced in a study of cytomegalovirus exposure and HLA in healthy donors. PCR used 60 Vbeta primers and 13 Jbeta primers. Sequencing was performed with immunoSEQ multiplex PCR; in TCRdb, only in-frame clones are kept and a portion is missing. The sample lists under 200,000 clones, about 75% occurring once. The sample consisted of PBMCs. The receptors come from a man aged 45 to 65 in good health and CMV-seropositive.

In this sample, this clone turned up once. V and J are TRBV5-4 and TRBJ1-1; 12 bases line up with TRBD1. Trimming removed 4 bases from V and 5 bases from J; junction bases left unmatched: 6. The germline V gene has CDR1 SGHNT and CDR2 YYREEE (reference sequence). This CDR3 contains 15 residues. For the CDR3, the DNA is TGTGCCAGCAGCCCGGGACAGGGGGCGCGAACTGAAGCTTTCTTT. Translating gives CASSPGQGARTEAFF.

The chain joins TRBV6-5 to TRBJ1-5; 8 positions agree with TRBD1. The CDR3 has 15 residues. Looked up from germline, CDR1 is MNHEY and CDR2 is SVGAGI. V trimming: 5 bases; J trimming: 7 bases; junction bases outside the gene matches: 10. CDR3 protein: CASSLGQGANQPQHF. The DNA of the CDR3 is TGTGCCAGCAGTCTAGGACAGGGAGCAAACCAGCCCCAGCATTTT.

CDR3 DNA sequence: TGTGCCAGCAGCAGCCAAGGGGGCAATCAGCCCCAGCATTTT. Amino acid sequence: CASSSQGGNQPQHF. V and J are TRBV6-4 and TRBJ1-5, with a weak D call TRBD1 (5 bases). The germline gives CDR1 MRHNA, CDR2 SNTAGT. This CDR3 is 14 amino acids long. V lost 6 bases to trimming and J lost 2 bases, with 11 bases between them.

As DNA, the CDR3 is TGTGCCAGCAGCTTACGCGAGGGCCTCTCCTACGAGCAGTACTTC. Translated: CASSLREGLSYEQYF. The genes are TRBV7-8 and TRBJ2-7; weak D call: TRBD2 (5 bases). With 2 bases removed from V and 0 bases from J, the gap between germline ends came to 11 bases. Germline V gives CDR1 SGHVS, CDR2 FQNEAQ. This CDR3 region has 15 residues.

V is TRBV4-3 and J is TRBJ2-7; TRBD1 aligns across 10 bases. Germline values: CDR1 LGHNA, CDR2 YSLEER. After removal of 0 bases from V and 7 bases from J, the junction contained 12 bases not matched to a gene. This CDR3 has 17 residues. CDR3 region: CASSQDVVGQGMDEQYF. The CDR3 nucleotides are TGCGCCAGCAGCCAAGATGTTGTGGGACAGGGGATGGATGAGCAGTACTTC.

This clone was counted a few times. The chain combines TRBV5-4 with TRBJ2-2; 9 bases are a match to TRBD2. Germline assignment: CDR1 SGHNT and CDR2 YYREEE (reference sequence). CDR3 length equals 14 residues. V gave up 5 bases and J gave up 1 base; unmatched junction bases: 0. DNA of the CDR3: TGTGCCAGCAGGACTAGCGGGAACACCGGGGAGCTGTTTTTT. Encoded protein: CASRTSGNTGELFF. The entire variable domain, with the rest obtained from reference TRBV5-4 and TRBJ2-2, is as follows: ETGVTQSPTHLIKTRGQQVTLRCSSQSGHNTVSWYQQALGQGPQFIFQYYREEENGRGNFPPRFSGLQFPNYSSELNVNALELDDSALYLCASRTSGNTGELFFGEGSRLTVL.

The chain carries TRBV18 and TRBJ1-1, with 9 bases matching TRBD1. The CDR3 runs to 14 residues. V was clipped by 1 base and J by 6 bases; unmatched bases: 3. Looked up from germline, CDR1 is KGHSH and CDR2 is LQKENI. The CDR3 nucleotides are TGTGCCAGCTCACCACGGGACAGGGTGGCTGAAGCTTTCTTT. Protein product: CASSPRDRVAEAFF.

The chain combines TRBV19 with TRBJ1-1; TRBD1 agrees at 9 bases. Losses at the gene ends were 10 bases for V and 1 base for J; bases not matched to a gene: 10. This CDR3 spans 15 amino acids. In germline, CDR1 is LNHDA, CDR2 SQIVND (reference sequence). CDR3 sequence (DNA): TGTGCCACCAGACCCCTGACAGGGGGGAACACTGAAGCTTTCTTT. Translating gives CATRPLTGGNTEAFF.

V usage is TRBV5-6 and J usage is TRBJ2-3; 7 bases are a match to TRBD1. Germline V gene data show CDR1 as SGHDT and CDR2 as YYEEEE. The V gene end was trimmed by 2 bases and the J gene end by 0 bases; junction bases not matched to a gene: 6. This CDR3 region has 16 residues. CDR3 in amino acids: CASSFGTAISTDTQYF. The CDR3, as DNA: TGTGCCAGCAGCTTTGGGACAGCTATTAGCACAGATACGCAGTATTTT.

This clone is a singleton in its sample. The V call is TRBV29-1, the J call TRBJ2-5; 9 bases agree with TRBD1. The end of the DNA aligns better with TRBJ2-7, so the J call may be wrong. CDR1 is SQVTM, CDR2 ANQGSEA, per germline. The CDR3 contains 14 residues. The CDR3 protein is CSVGGTGLSYEQYF. The CDR3 bases are TGCAGCGTTGGAGGGACAGGGCTTTCCTACGAGCAGTACTTC.

V gene TRBV6-1 combines with J gene TRBJ2-5; 13 bases align to TRBD2. V was pared by 6 bases and J by 5 bases, with 6 bases of the junction left unmatched. The CDR3 contains 15 residues. Germline loops: CDR1 MNHNS, CDR2 SASEGT. CDR3 amino acids: CASRAGLAGTETQYF. As DNA, the CDR3 is TGTGCCAGCAGGGCGGGACTAGCGGGAACGGAGACCCAGTACTTC.

As concerns this clone: This CDR3 is also generated by other DNA sequences in the sample. The chain has TRBV5-1 and TRBJ1-4, with 7 bases fitting TRBD1. The germline CDR1 and CDR2 sequences are SGHRS and YFSETQ. CDR3 size: 14 residues. Germline trimming cut 4 bases from V and 8 bases from J; bases unmatched to any gene: 8. Written as DNA, the CDR3 is TGCGCCAGCAGCCTTGACAGGGTACGAGAAAAACTGTTTTTT. Translation: CASSLDRVREKLFF. The complete variable domain, with remaining parts taken from reference TRBV5-1 and TRBJ1-4, reads KAGVTQTPRYLIKTRGQQVTLSCSPISGHRSVSWYQQTPGQGLQFLFEYFSETQRNKGNFPGRFSGRQFSNSRSEMNVSTLELGDSALYLCASSLDRVREKLFFGSGTQLSVL.

This clone came up a few times. This rearrangement joins TRBV10-1 to TRBJ2-1; 9 bases are shared with TRBD1. The V gene's germline CDR1 is WNHNN and CDR2 SYGVQD (reference sequence). Trimming at V came to 5 bases and at J to 7 bases, leaving 12 bases not matched to a gene. CDR3 length: 16 residues. Here the CDR3 reads CASSKTGTGSKNEQFF. DNA for the CDR3: TGCGCCAGCAGTAAGACCGGGACAGGGAGCAAGAATGAGCAGTTCTTC.

The chain employs TRBV9 and TRBJ1-1; D is ambiguous. The germline V and J ends were trimmed by 3 bases and 5 bases, with 20 bases remaining between them. Germline CDR1 SGDLS, CDR2 YYNGEE. The CDR3 extends over 16 amino acids. The DNA of the CDR3 is TGTGCCAGCAGCGGGTACTTGGGTCACGCGGGAACTGAAGCTTTCTTT. Amino acids: CASSGYLGHAGTEAFF.

This chain links TRBV6-1 with TRBJ1-1; D remains ambiguous. Trimming stripped 4 bases from V and 11 bases from J, with 14 bases between. CDR1 is MNHNS and CDR2 is SASEGT in the germline V gene. The CDR3 length is 12 residues. The CDR3 sequence is CASSGRHLRAFF. As DNA, the CDR3 is TGTGCCAGCAGTGGACGACACCTACGGGCTTTCTTT.

V gene TRBV19 combines with J gene TRBJ1-5; TRBD1 is a possible D gene (6 bases). Trimming took 2 bases from V and 5 from J, leaving 16 bases between them. Germline CDR1 is LNHDA and CDR2 is SQIVND (reference sequence). The CDR3 length is 16 residues. The CDR3 nucleotides are TGTGCCAGTAGTATATCAAGTGGGCAGGGGTATCAGCCCCAGCATTTT. Translating it yields CASSISSGQGYQPQHF.

This chain's CDR3 is CASSQVGTGYNIQYF. The CDR3 DNA reads as TGCGCCAGCAGCCAAGTGGGGACAGGCTATAACATTCAGTACTTC. V usage is TRBV4-1 and J usage is TRBJ2-4; 8 bases fit TRBD1. The length of the CDR3 is 15 residues. The germline CDR1 and CDR2 sequences are MGHRA and YSYEKL. The trim removed 1 base at V and 7 bases at J, leaving 6 bases unmatched.

The chain carries TRBV19 and TRBJ2-7; the match to TRBD1 covers 8 bases. V lost 6 bases to trimming and J lost 0 bases; unmatched junction nucleotides: 10. Per the germline V gene, CDR1 is LNHDA and CDR2 is SQIVND (reference sequence). The CDR3 has 16 amino acids. CDR3 bases: TGTGCCAGTAGGACCGGGACAGGCTCCTCCTCCTACGAGCAGTACTTC. Encoded protein: CASRTGTGSSSYEQYF.

The chain recombines TRBV28 with TRBJ1-2; TRBD1 matches at 7 bases. The ends lost 2 bases at V and 6 bases at J; junction bases unmatched: 3. Germline V gene lookup returns CDR1 MDHEN and CDR2 SYDVKM. This CDR3 comprises 13 residues. CDR3 in DNA: TGTGCCAGCAGTTTAAGGGGACAGAATGGCTACACCTTC. Amino acids: CASSLRGQNGYTF.

The V call is TRBV5-6, the J call TRBJ1-5; tentative D call: TRBD1 (6 bases). CDR1 SGHDT and CDR2 YYEEEE come from the germline V gene. The CDR3 runs 16 residues. V shed 0 bases and J shed 0 bases, with 10 bases lying between them. For the CDR3, the DNA is TGTGCCAGCAGCTTGGGACAGGTATATAGCAATCAGCCCCAGCATTTT. Protein: CASSLGQVYSNQPQHF.

This clone was counted a few times. The chain is built from TRBV15 and TRBJ2-4, with 8 bases fitting TRBD1. The junction had 9 bases not matched to a gene; V was cut back by 3 bases and J by 8 bases. Germline lookup yields CDR1 LNHNV and CDR2 YYDKDF (reference sequence). CDR3 length: 15 amino acids. CDR3: CATSSYGRGPDIQYF. The CDR3, as DNA: TGTGCCACCAGCAGCTACGGCAGGGGGCCGGACATTCAGTACTTC.

This clone occurred a few times. The chain recombines TRBV2 with TRBJ1-1; no firm D call. Germline V gene lookup returns CDR1 SNHLY and CDR2 FYNNEI. V dropped 6 bases and J dropped 4 bases, with 12 bases sitting between them. The length of the CDR3 is 13 residues. This chain's CDR3 is CASSFSAGTEAFF. The CDR3 DNA sequence: TGTGCCAGCAGCTTCAGCGCCGGCACTGAAGCTTTCTTT.

The CDR3 region is CASSLLGQGDTGELFF. In nucleotides, the CDR3 is TGCGCCAGCAGCTTGCTTGGACAGGGAGACACCGGGGAGCTGTTTTTT. This sequence joins TRBV5-1 and TRBJ2-2; 8 bases align to TRBD1. V gave up 1 base and J gave up 3 bases; unmatched junction bases: 5. The CDR3 runs to 16 residues. Germline CDR1 reads SGHRS; CDR2 reads YFSETQ.

The V and J genes are TRBV4-1 and TRBJ1-4, with 9 bases matching TRBD1. The CDR3 extends over 15 amino acids. CDR1 MGHRA and CDR2 YSYEKL come from the germline V gene. Trimming took 3 bases from V and 8 from J; bases not matched to a gene: 7. Written as DNA, the CDR3 is TGCGCCAGCAGCCAGCCGGGACAGGGAGGAGAAAAACTGTTTTTT. Translating gives CASSQPGQGGEKLFF.

The V call is TRBV28, the J call TRBJ2-7; 7 nucleotides agree with TRBD2. The CDR3 consists of 14 residues. V shed 5 bases and J 7 bases; nucleotides not matched to a gene: 11. Looked up from germline, CDR1 is MDHEN and CDR2 is SYDVKM. In DNA form, the CDR3 reads TGTGCCAGCAGTCTCAACGCCCCAGCGGGAGAGCAGTACGTC. Its translation is CASSLNAPAGEQYV.

The V and J genes are TRBV11-2 and TRBJ2-5; D perhaps matches TRBD1 (6 bases). This CDR3 contains 16 residues. Germline V gene lookup returns CDR1 SGHAT and CDR2 FQNNGV. V lost 0 bases to trimming and J lost 5 bases, with 16 bases between them. The DNA for the CDR3 is TGTGCCAGCAGCTTAGACATACAGGGTAGGGTGGAGACCCAGTACTTC. Residues: CASSLDIQGRVETQYF.

CDR3 region: CASSLAWDYEQYF. The CDR3 region has the DNA TGCGCCAGCAGCTTGGCCTGGGACTACGAGCAGTACTTC. This chain links TRBV5-1 with TRBJ2-5, with D uncertain. The DNA matches TRBJ2-7 better at its end, which makes the J call doubtful. From germline, CDR1 is SGHRS and CDR2 YFSETQ. The CDR3 is 13 amino acids.

This chain uses TRBV4-2 with TRBJ1-5, with 11 nucleotides matching TRBD1. Germline-derived CDR1 and CDR2 are LGHNA and YNFKEQ. Trimming cost V 0 bases and J 6 bases; bases outside gene matches: 4. The CDR3 sequence is 16 residues long. DNA of the CDR3: TGTGCCAGCAGCCAAGATTGGACAGGGGGCCGTCAGCCCCAGCATTTT. It encodes CASSQDWTGGRQPQHF.

The chain has TRBV5-4 and TRBJ1-2; D is ambiguous. The CDR3 is 13 amino acids. Germline assignment: CDR1 SGHNT and CDR2 YYREEE (reference sequence). Trimming took 0 bases from V and 6 from J, leaving 9 bases between them. The CDR3: CASSLVRENGYTF. CDR3 nucleotides: TGTGCCAGCAGCTTGGTTCGCGAAAATGGCTACACCTTC.

The gene calls are TRBV30 and TRBJ1-6; maybe TRBD1 (5 bases). This CDR3 comprises 14 residues. Germline V gene data show CDR1 as GTSNPN and CDR2 as SVGIG (reference sequence). V was cut by 3 bases and J by 9 bases, with 15 bases left in between. DNA for the CDR3: TGTGCCTGGAGCCGGGCAGGGAAAAGTTCACCCCTCCACTTT. It yields the protein CAWSRAGKSSPLHF. Together with reference TRBV30 and TRBJ1-6, the CDR3 gives the full variable domain: SQTIHQWPATLVQPVGSPLSLECTVEGTSNPNLYWYRQAAGRGLQLLFYSVGIGQISSEVPQNLSASRPQDRQFILSSKKLLLSDSGFYLCAWSRAGKSSPLHFGNGTRLTVT.

This chain connects TRBV5-4 to TRBJ1-2; 9 bases fit TRBD1. J gave up 8 bases and V 4 bases, and 6 bases lay outside the gene matches. Germline values: CDR1 SGHNT, CDR2 YYREEE (reference sequence). The CDR3 is 13 amino acids. The CDR3 sequence: CASSLLTGGGYTF. Written as DNA, the CDR3 is TGTGCCAGCAGCCTCTTAACAGGGGGCGGCTACACCTTC.

The CDR3 region is CASSPRGGNSPLHF. The DNA for the CDR3 is TGTGCCAGCAGTCCCAGGGGCGGCAATTCACCCCTCCACTTT. This sequence joins TRBV27 and TRBJ1-6, with a possible D match to TRBD1 (6 bases). CDR1 is MNHEY, CDR2 SMNVEV, per germline (reference sequence). V was pared by 5 bases and J by 7 bases, with 12 bases between. This CDR3 has 14 amino acids.